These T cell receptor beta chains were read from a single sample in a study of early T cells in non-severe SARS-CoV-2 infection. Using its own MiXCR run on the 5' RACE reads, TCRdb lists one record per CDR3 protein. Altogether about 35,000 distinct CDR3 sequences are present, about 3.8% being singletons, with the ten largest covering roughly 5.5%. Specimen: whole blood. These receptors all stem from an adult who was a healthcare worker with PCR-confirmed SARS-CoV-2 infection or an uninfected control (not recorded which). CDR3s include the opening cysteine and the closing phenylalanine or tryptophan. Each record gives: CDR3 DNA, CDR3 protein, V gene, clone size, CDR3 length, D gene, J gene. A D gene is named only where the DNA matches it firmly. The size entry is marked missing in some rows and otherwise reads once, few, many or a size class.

TGTGCCAGCAGTTTGACACAGGGGAGGAAAAATGAGCAGTTCTTC,CASSLTQGRKNEQFF,TRBV12-3/TRBV12-4,many,15,-,TRBJ2-1
TGTGCCAGCAGCTTAGTCCCGAGCTTAGCATCCACAGGCCCGAACTATGGCTACACCTTC,CASSLVPSLASTGPNYGYTF,TRBV7-2,-,20,-,TRBJ1-2
TGTGCCAGTAGGGATGCTAGCGGGAGCTCGGAGACCCAGTACTTC,CASRDASGSSETQYF,TRBV19,many,15,TRBD2,TRBJ2-5
TGTGCCATCGGTGATTCCAGGGGGGTAGGCAATGAGCAGTTCTTC,CAIGDSRGVGNEQFF,TRBV10-3,few,15,-,TRBJ2-1
TGCAGTGCTAGAGCTCAGGGAGGAGGTGAAAAACTGTTTTTT,CSARAQGGGEKLFF,TRBV20-1,many,14,-,TRBJ1-4
TGTGCCAGCAGCGTAGGGTTGGAGGGAACCGGGGAGCTGTTTTTT,CASSVGLEGTGELFF,TRBV9,many,15,-,TRBJ2-2
TGCAGCGTTGTTCAGGGGCCGAATATTGAAGCTTTCTTT,CSVVQGPNIEAFF,TRBV29-1,few,13,-,TRBJ1-1
TGCGTCCCGGGGCCCTACTCCTACGAGCAGTACTTC,CVPGPYSYEQYF,TRBV29-1,many,12,-,TRBJ2-7
TGTGCCAGCAGCAGAATTATCGACAGGGGGAATCAGCCCCAGCATTTT,CASSRIIDRGNQPQHF,TRBV7-2,many,16,TRBD1,TRBJ1-5
TGTGCCAGCAGTTTATTAAAGGGCTCTGGCTACACCTTC,CASSLLKGSGYTF,TRBV27,many,13,-,TRBJ1-2
TGTGCCAGCAGCTTAGTGCGGCACCCATCCTACAATGAGCAGTTCTTC,CASSLVRHPSYNEQFF,TRBV7-9,many,16,-,TRBJ2-1
TGTGCCAGTAGTATAATTCCCCTCGGGGCTAGCGGGATCCCCGGGGAGCTGTTTTTT,CASSIIPLGASGIPGELFF,TRBV19,many,19,TRBD2,TRBJ2-2
TGTGCCAGCAGCCGACAGGCCTGGGAGGAAAAACTGTTTTTT,CASSRQAWEEKLFF,TRBV27,many,14,-,TRBJ1-4
TGTGCCAGCAGCTCCGTAATTTACACCGGGGAGCTGTTTTTT,CASSSVIYTGELFF,TRBV7-9,many,14,-,TRBJ2-2
TGTGCCAGCAGCTTAAGCCAGATGGCGAACACCGGGGAGCTGTTTTTT,CASSLSQMANTGELFF,TRBV7-3,-,16,-,TRBJ2-2
TGCAGTGCTAGGAAGGGCCAGAACTCCTACAATGAGCAGTTCTTC,CSARKGQNSYNEQFF,TRBV20-1,many,15,-,TRBJ2-1
TGCAGTGCTTATGGAGCGGGAAGGCGCAATGAGCAGTTCTTC,CSAYGAGRRNEQFF,TRBV20-1,many,14,TRBD2,TRBJ2-1
TGTGCCAGCAGCGACGGACAGCGCAATCAGCCCCAGCATTTT,CASSDGQRNQPQHF,TRBV9,many,14,-,TRBJ1-5
TGTGCCAGCAGCGTAGTCCCAACCTGGGCCACCGGGGAGCTGTTTTTT,CASSVVPTWATGELFF,TRBV9,many,16,-,TRBJ2-2
TGTGCCATCAGTGTAGGACAGGGGAACACTGAAGCTTTCTTT,CAISVGQGNTEAFF,TRBV10-3,-,14,TRBD1,TRBJ1-1
TGTGCCAGCAGCCCTGCCGCCGGGACAGGCGCCGAGCAGTACTTC,CASSPAAGTGAEQYF,TRBV7-6,few,15,TRBD1,TRBJ2-7
TGTGCCAGCAGCCAAGATAGGGGCAGGAGGATCTCCTACGAGCAGTACTTC,CASSQDRGRRISYEQYF,TRBV4-2,medium-sized,17,-,TRBJ2-7
TGTGCCAGCAGCCCTACAGGGGGGGTCGTTTACGAGCAGTACTTC,CASSPTGGVVYEQYF,TRBV9,many,15,-,TRBJ2-7
TGTGCCAGCAGCTACGTCAGGCTAGGAAGGGAGACCCAGTACTTC,CASSYVRLGRETQYF,TRBV7-9,many,15,-,TRBJ2-5
TGTGCCAGCAGCAGAGGGAGGACAGATACGCAGTATTTT,CASSRGRTDTQYF,TRBV6-5,many,13,-,TRBJ2-3
TGTGCCAGCAGCCGGACAGGTTTATTGGATACGCAGTATTTT,CASSRTGLLDTQYF,TRBV5-8,many,14,TRBD1,TRBJ2-3
TGTGCCAGCAGCCATCCCGTGGGACAGGGAAGGATTAAAGATGAGCAGTTCTTC,CASSHPVGQGRIKDEQFF,TRBV11-2,many,18,TRBD1,TRBJ2-1
TGTGCCAGCACCCGGGGACAGGGGGGCTCTGGCTACACCTTC,CASTRGQGGSGYTF,TRBV28,many,14,TRBD1,TRBJ1-2